This is a list of T cell receptor beta chains from one sample in a study of CXCR3-negative and CXCR3-positive naive CD8 T cells. TCRdb reprocessed the 5' RACE reads; each CDR3 protein has one entry and no DNA is given. The repertoire table contains 46,000 or so distinct CDR3 sequences. The sequenced material came from naive CXCR3- CD8+ T cells from blood. Receptors were obtained from a human donor in good health. Some clones in this sample may be carry-over from other donors' samples. Each CDR3 is given with its conserved first and last residue.

J gene,V gene,CDR3 length,CDR3 protein
TRBJ2-5,TRBV7-2,16,CASNPHGGGAQETQYF
TRBJ1-3,TRBV28,14,CASTGAAPGNTIYF
TRBJ2-1,TRBV29-1,14,CSVVGLPTYNEQFF
TRBJ2-5,TRBV28,15,CASSWVGLAGGPQYF
TRBJ2-1,TRBV6-1,15,CASASPGTDYGEQFF
TRBJ2-5,TRBV7-9,14,CASSRTGTQETQYF
TRBJ2-7,TRBV28,12,CASSPRRSEQYF
TRBJ2-3,TRBV12-3/TRBV12-4,18,CASSLDLASGGLTDTQYF
TRBJ1-5,TRBV6-5,15,CASSATAFSNQPQHF
TRBJ2-5,TRBV29-1,11,CSVGGGETQYF
TRBJ2-7,TRBV29-1,16,CSVEWPGTGNQYEQYF
TRBJ2-1,TRBV29-1,14,CSVGGQGNYNEQFF
TRBJ2-1,TRBV29-1,15,CSVEIEEFSHNEQFF
TRBJ2-1,TRBV28,15,CASSFGLAGVNEQFF
TRBJ1-5,TRBV28,14,CASSLDRGYQPQHF
TRBJ2-7,TRBV29-1,14,CSILTSGSSYEQYF
TRBJ2-7,TRBV28,11,CASSVASEQYF
TRBJ1-2,TRBV27,15,CASSFRIDANYGYTF
TRBJ2-1,TRBV4-2,14,CASSLTYGDNEQFF
TRBJ2-7,TRBV4-1,15,CASSQEDRKADEQYF
TRBJ2-7,TRBV29-1,12,CSVSGLALEQYF
TRBJ2-2,TRBV28,16,CASSPRDRTNTGELFF
TRBJ2-2,TRBV6-2/TRBV6-3,12,CASSYSSRELFF
TRBJ2-7,TRBV7-2,13,CASSRGELYEQYF
TRBJ2-5,TRBV7-9,16,CASSSVFPGNQETQYF
TRBJ2-2,TRBV28,13,CASSFSLPGELFF
TRBJ2-6,TRBV5-1,16,CASRKTGNSGANVLTF
TRBJ2-7,TRBV29-1,15,CSVGIWADPQDEQYF
TRBJ2-7,TRBV9,13,CASSVDPTYEQYF
TRBJ2-1,TRBV29-1,13,CSVPAGEYNEQFF
TRBJ1-1,TRBV4-3,16,CASSQVASMEGTEAFF
TRBJ2-7,TRBV29-1,12,CSVGSGAYEQYF
TRBJ2-2,TRBV28,14,CASSRELNTGELFF
TRBJ1-2,TRBV28,12,CASSPGYYGYTF
TRBJ2-1,TRBV30,12,CAWRGPRGEQFF
TRBJ2-3,TRBV29-1,14,CSASGGLDTDTQYF
TRBJ2-7,TRBV2,13,CASSVQISYEQYF
TRBJ2-3,TRBV27,16,CASSLILAGDTDTQYF
TRBJ1-5,TRBV28,13,CASSFGGNQPQHF
TRBJ2-1,TRBV21-1,16,CASSKDDKQGYNEQFF
TRBJ1-5,TRBV19,14,CASREGVGGQPQHF
TRBJ1-2,TRBV9,16,CASSAISGQGAWGYTF
TRBJ2-2,TRBV20-1,15,CSAQDRWDDTGELFF
TRBJ2-7,TRBV3-1,15,CASSQEGEEADEQYF
TRBJ2-7,TRBV2,15,CASIKISQNTYEQYF
TRBJ2-7,TRBV9,16,CASSVGTSGRLGEQYF
TRBJ2-3,TRBV19,17,CASRPTRGASQVDTQYF
TRBJ2-3,TRBV11-3,15,CASSLSAGALDTQYF
TRBJ2-3,TRBV5-1,16,CASSLASGVATDTQYF
TRBJ2-1,TRBV5-1,14,CASSLAGSRYEQFF
TRBJ2-2,TRBV29-1,14,CSVEVGRGTGELFF
TRBJ2-5,TRBV12-3/TRBV12-4,15,CASSSVQTGMETQYF
TRBJ2-7,TRBV28,14,CASSYSQGGYEQYF
TRBJ2-7,TRBV27,16,CASRGFTGEGGYEQYF
TRBJ2-7,TRBV21-1,19,CASSKATVPPGGDSYEQYF